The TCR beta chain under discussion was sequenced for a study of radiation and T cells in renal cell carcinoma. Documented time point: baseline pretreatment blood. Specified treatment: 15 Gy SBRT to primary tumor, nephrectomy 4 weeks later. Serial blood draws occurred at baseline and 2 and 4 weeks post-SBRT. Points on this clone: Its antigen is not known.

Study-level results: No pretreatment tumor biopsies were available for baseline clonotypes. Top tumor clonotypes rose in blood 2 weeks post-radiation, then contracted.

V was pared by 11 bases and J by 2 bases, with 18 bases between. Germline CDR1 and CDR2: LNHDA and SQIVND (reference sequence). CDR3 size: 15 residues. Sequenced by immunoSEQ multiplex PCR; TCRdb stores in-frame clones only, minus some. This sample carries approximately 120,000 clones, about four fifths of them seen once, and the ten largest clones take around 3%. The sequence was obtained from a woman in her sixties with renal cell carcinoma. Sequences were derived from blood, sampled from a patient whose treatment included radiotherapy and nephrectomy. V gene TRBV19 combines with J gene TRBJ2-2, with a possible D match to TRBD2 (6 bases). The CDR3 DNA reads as TGTGCCTGCCAGGACGGGAGCTTAAACACCGGGGAGCTGTTTTTT. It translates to CACQDGSLNTGELFF.